This TCR beta chain is drawn from a study of PD-L1 blockade in urothelial cancer. Study background: The median number of T cells present in blood samples was approximately 130,000.

The time point is: pretreatment peripheral blood. Sequencing used immunoSEQ multiplex PCR; TCRdb keeps in-frame clones, though not all of them. The profile shows about 38,000 clones, roughly 80% of them singletons. V shed 2 bases and J shed 2 bases, with 7 bases lying between them. CDR3 length: 13 amino acids. The germline gives CDR1 MDHEN, CDR2 SYDVKM. The J gene is TRBJ2-7, the V gene TRBV28, with a possible D match to TRBD1 (5 bases). The sequencing here drew on PBMCs, taken around atezolizumab (anti-PD-L1) treatment. This receptor was taken from a man aged 80 or over with urothelial cancer. Here the CDR3 reads CASSLQGTYEQYF. In DNA, the CDR3 is TGTGCCAGCAGTTTACAGGGTACCTACGAGCAGTACTTC.